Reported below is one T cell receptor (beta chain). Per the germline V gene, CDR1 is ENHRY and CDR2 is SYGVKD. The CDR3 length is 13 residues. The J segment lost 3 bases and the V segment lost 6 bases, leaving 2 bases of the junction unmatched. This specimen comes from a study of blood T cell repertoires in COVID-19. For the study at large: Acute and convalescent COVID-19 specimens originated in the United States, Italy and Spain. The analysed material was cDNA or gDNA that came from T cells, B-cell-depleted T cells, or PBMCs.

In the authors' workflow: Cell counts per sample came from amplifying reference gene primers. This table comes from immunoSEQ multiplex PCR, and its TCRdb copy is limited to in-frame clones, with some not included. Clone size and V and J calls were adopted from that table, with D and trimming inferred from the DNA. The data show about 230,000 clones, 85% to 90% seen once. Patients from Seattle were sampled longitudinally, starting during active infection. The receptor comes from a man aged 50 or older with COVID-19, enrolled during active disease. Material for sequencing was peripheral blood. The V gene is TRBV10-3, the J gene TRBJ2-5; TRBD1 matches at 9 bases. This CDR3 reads CAIRGQGEETQYF. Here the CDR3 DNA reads TGTGCCATCAGGGGACAGGGAGAAGAGACCCAGTACTTC.